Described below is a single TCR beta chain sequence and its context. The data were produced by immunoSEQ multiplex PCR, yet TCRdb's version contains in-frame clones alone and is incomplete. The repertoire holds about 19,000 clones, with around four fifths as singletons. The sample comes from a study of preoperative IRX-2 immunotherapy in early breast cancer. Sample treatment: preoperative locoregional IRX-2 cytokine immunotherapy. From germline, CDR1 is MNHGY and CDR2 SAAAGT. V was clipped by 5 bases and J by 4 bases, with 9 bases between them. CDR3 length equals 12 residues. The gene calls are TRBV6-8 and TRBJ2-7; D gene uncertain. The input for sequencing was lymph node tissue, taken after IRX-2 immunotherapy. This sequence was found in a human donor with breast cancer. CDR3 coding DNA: TGTGCCAGCAGTCCAGCCTCGTACGAGCAGTACTTC. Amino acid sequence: CASSPASYEQYF.